This T cell receptor beta chain was found in a study of T cells in Graves' hyperthyroidism and ophthalmopathy. Study-level findings and limits: The model anticipated ophthalmopathy a median around six months pre-onset.

Patients affected by ophthalmopathy presented a Clinical Activity Score of at least 3, a NOSPECS grade of at least 4, and disease duration below 3 months. A patient was excluded if there was uncontrolled infection, other autoimmune disease, pregnancy or lactation. PBMCs were sourced from roughly 9.1 ml fresh peripheral blood. What was amplified from RNA transcripts were TCR beta CDR3 regions. Researchers ran a first-round RT-PCR on the TCR CDR3 using the HTBI primer set. TCRdb passed the multiplex PCR reads through MiXCR, listing each CDR3 protein once. This table has approximately 600,000 distinct CDR3 sequences, roughly 14% appearing once. The V end was cut by 5 bases, the J end by 5 bases, with 9 bases between. The CDR3 runs 13 residues. CDR1 MNHEY and CDR2 SMNVEV come from the germline V gene (reference sequence). This clonotype showed up many times. Its matching antigen is unknown.

Source material: blood. This chain uses TRBV27 with TRBJ2-2; D unclear. This TCR derives from a woman in her thirties or forties with Graves' ophthalmopathy. The DNA of the CDR3 is TGTGCCAGCAGTCCATGGGGTACCGGGGAGCTGTTTTTT. This encodes CASSPWGTGELFF.